The 5 T cell receptor beta chains below all came from one sample that was sequenced in a study of cytomegalovirus exposure and HLA in healthy donors. Produced via immunoSEQ multiplex PCR; TCRdb's table is partial and in-frame only. The repertoire holds about 360,000 clones, with approximately 90% as singletons. Material: PBMCs. The receptor set was obtained from a woman aged 18-30 years in good health and CMV-seronegative.

The gene calls are TRBV2 and TRBJ2-1; no definite D call. The CDR3 length is 11 residues. CDR1 SNHLY and CDR2 FYNNEI come from the germline V gene. Trimming stripped 7 bases from V and 6 bases from J, with 7 bases between. The CDR3 region is CASTSGNEQFF. The CDR3 nucleotides are TGTGCCAGCACCTCAGGCAATGAGCAGTTCTTC.

This clone was detected only a few times. J is TRBJ1-3 and V is TRBV2, with D unclear. Trimming removed 8 bases at V and 0 bases at J, with 5 bases between. The germline V gene encodes CDR1 SNHLY and CDR2 FYNNEI. CDR3 size: 12 residues. This CDR3 is CASGISGNTIYF. In DNA form, the CDR3 reads TGTGCCAGCGGCATCTCTGGAAACACCATATATTTT. The variable domain in full, with the rest retrieved from reference TRBV2 and TRBJ1-3, is EPEVTQTPSHQVTQMGQEVILRCVPISNHLYFYWYRQILGQKVEFLVSFYNNEISEKSEIFDDQFSVERPDGSNFTLKIRSTKLEDSAMYFCASGISGNTIYFGEGSWLTVV.

In its sample, this clone was seen a few times. The chain joins TRBV14 to TRBJ2-7; D remains unclear. This CDR3 has 13 residues. The germline V and J ends were trimmed by 3 bases and 3 bases, with 9 bases remaining between them. CDR1 and CDR2 (germline): SGHDN, FVKESK. For the CDR3, the DNA is TGTGCCAGCAGCCAGCAGGCCTTCTACGAGCAGTACTTC. Its protein product is CASSQQAFYEQYF.

The rearrangement links TRBV30 to TRBJ1-2, with D possibly matching TRBD1 (6 bases). V shed 0 bases and J shed 6 bases, with 14 bases lying between them. The CDR3 loop spans 14 amino acids. CDR1 and CDR2 from the germline V gene are GTSNPN and SVGIG (reference sequence). CDR3 nucleotide sequence: TGTGCCTGGAGTGTAACCGGGGGGGCGGATGGCTACACCTTC. Amino acid sequence: CAWSVTGGADGYTF.

Regarding this clone: At the DNA level, this CDR3 is encoded by other sequences in the same sample as well. This chain links TRBV20-1 with TRBJ2-7; D possibly corresponds to TRBD1 (6 bases). Trimming took off 5 bases at V and 3 bases at J, with 8 bases between the two ends. The CDR3 has 11 residues. Germline lookup yields CDR1 DFQATT and CDR2 SNEGSKA (reference sequence). The CDR3 sequence is CSALTGYEQYF. The CDR3 DNA reads TGCAGTGCTTTGACAGGCTACGAGCAGTACTTC.